This record concerns one T cell receptor beta chain sequence. Its antigen is still unknown. The sample comes from a study of Graves' ophthalmopathy and Graves' hyperthyroidism. Study-wide background: Peripheral blood was gathered at the point of initial diagnosis, before any treatment started. Overall study findings and caveats: The model flagged ophthalmopathy progression at approximately 66% sensitivity and nearly 75% specificity.

Investigators amplified TCR beta CDR3 regions from RNA transcripts. In the first round, RT-PCR was carried out with HTBI primers, and a multiplex PCR formed the second round. TCRdb used MiXCR to reprocess the multiplex PCR reads, holding one entry per CDR3 protein. The table includes 150,000 to 200,000 distinct CDR3 sequences, about two fifths detected once. This CDR3 comprises 14 residues. Trimming stripped 7 bases from V and 0 bases from J, with 12 bases between. Moderate-to-severe activity, CAS at least 3, NOSPECS at least 4 and duration under 3 months characterized donors with ophthalmopathy. Patients were excluded if they had other autoimmune diseases or uncontrolled infections, and likewise if pregnancy or lactation applied.

Sequences were obtained from peripheral blood. This sequence was found in a man aged 25-45 years with Graves' ophthalmopathy. The J gene is TRBJ1-1, the V gene TRBV12-3 or TRBV12-4; D is perhaps TRBD1 (5 bases). CDR3 sequence: CASTEGTMNTEAFF. CDR3 nucleotide sequence: TGTGCCAGCACCGAAGGGACTATGAACACTGAAGCTTTCTTT.